The TCR beta chain described here comes from a study of CD8+CD57+ T cells in acquired aplastic anemia. For this clonotype: Because it lacks the conserved phenylalanine or tryptophan at the end, this CDR3 is likely a read error.

Genomic DNA was employed as the template in profiling TCR beta VDJ and CDR3. TCRdb recomputed calls from the reads with MiXCR, one row per CDR3 protein. The top ten clones hold 2.9% of a sample with some 180,000 distinct CDR3 sequences, 46% of them seen once. From germline, CDR1 is LGHNT and CDR2 FRNRAP. CDR3 length: 15 residues. The V gene lost 4 bases and the J gene lost 4 bases, with 16 bases spanning the gap. The TCR was taken from a human donor in good health. The sequenced sample consisted of sorted CD4+, CD8+, or CD8+CD57+ T cells (not recorded which) from PBMCs. This chain links TRBV12-5 with TRBJ2-5; perhaps D is TRBD1 or TRBD2 (5 bases each). Written as DNA, the CDR3 is TGTGCTAGTGGTTCCACCCGAGGGGTCGGAGAGACCCAGTACCTC. This codes for CASGSTRGVGETQYL.